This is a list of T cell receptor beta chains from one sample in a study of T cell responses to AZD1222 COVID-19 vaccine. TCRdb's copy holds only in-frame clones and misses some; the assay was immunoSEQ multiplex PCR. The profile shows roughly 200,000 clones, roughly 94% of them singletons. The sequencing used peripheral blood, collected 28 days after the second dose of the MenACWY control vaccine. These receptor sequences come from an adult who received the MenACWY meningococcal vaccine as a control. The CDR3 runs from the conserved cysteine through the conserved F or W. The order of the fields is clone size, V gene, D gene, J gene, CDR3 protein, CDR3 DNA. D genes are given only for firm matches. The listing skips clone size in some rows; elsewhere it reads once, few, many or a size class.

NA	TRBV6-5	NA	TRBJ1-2	CASSVDKIMSYTF	TGTGCCAGCAGCGTGGACAAGATTATGAGCTACACCTTC
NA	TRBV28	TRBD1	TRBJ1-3	CASSITGGGNTIYF	TGTGCCAGCAGCATTACAGGGGGCGGAAACACCATATATTTT
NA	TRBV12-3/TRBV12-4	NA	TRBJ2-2	CASSFRSGELFF	TGTGCCAGCAGTTTTAGGTCCGGGGAGCTGTTTTTT
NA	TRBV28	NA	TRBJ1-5	CASSGGGVSNQPQHF	TGTGCCAGCAGTGGCGGGGGGGTTAGCAATCAGCCCCAGCATTTT
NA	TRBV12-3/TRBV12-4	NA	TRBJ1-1	CASSLRGQAFF	TGTGCCAGCAGTCTACGGGGCCAAGCTTTCTTT
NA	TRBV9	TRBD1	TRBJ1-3	CASSVAPPGQGSGNTIYF	TGTGCCAGCAGCGTAGCCCCGCCGGGACAGGGGAGCGGAAACACCATATATTTT
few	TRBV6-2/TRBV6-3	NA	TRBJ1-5	CASSYPKRTNDARNQPQHF	TGTGCCAGCAGTTACCCCAAACGGACGAACGATGCACGCAATCAGCCCCAGCATTTT
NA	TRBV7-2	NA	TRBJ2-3	CASSPRGTWGTDTQYF	TGTGCCAGCAGCCCCCGGGGCACCTGGGGCACAGATACGCAGTATTTT
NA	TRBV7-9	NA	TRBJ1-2	CASSDSQGPYGYTF	TGTGCCAGCAGCGATAGCCAGGGCCCCTATGGCTACACCTTC
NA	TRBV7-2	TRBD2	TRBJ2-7	CASSFRWTSGREQYF	TGTGCCAGCAGCTTCCGCTGGACTAGCGGGAGAGAGCAGTACTTC
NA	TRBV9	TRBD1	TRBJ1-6	CASSVAGGRDSPLHF	TGTGCCAGCAGCGTGGCAGGGGGCCGGGATTCACCCCTCCACTTT
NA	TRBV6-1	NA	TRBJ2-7	CASSEAHGDILYEQYF	TGTGCCAGCAGTGAAGCGCACGGGGACATCTTATACGAGCAGTACTTC
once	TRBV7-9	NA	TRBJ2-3	CASSSASNTQYF	TGTGCCAGCAGCTCCGCTAGCAATACGCAGTATTTT
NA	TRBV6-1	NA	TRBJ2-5	CASSDGGPGGRETQYF	TGTGCCAGCAGTGACGGGGGGCCGGGGGGTCGTGAGACCCAGTACTTC
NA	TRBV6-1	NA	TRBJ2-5	CASSEVGTQETQYF	TGTGCCAGCAGTGAAGTTGGCACCCAAGAGACCCAGTACTTC
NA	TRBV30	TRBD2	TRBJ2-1	CAWSEMTSGNSIPNNEQFF	TGTGCCTGGAGTGAGATGACTAGCGGGAATTCAATACCCAACAATGAGCAGTTCTTC
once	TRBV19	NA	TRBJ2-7	CATQGSESYEQYF	TGTGCCACCCAGGGCTCCGAGTCCTACGAGCAGTACTTC
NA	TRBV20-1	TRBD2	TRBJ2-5	CSASPASGGQETQYF	TGCAGTGCTAGTCCGGCTAGCGGGGGCCAAGAGACCCAGTACTTC
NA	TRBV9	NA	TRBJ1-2	CASSSDGYNYGYTF	TGTGCCAGCAGCTCGGACGGATACAACTATGGCTACACCTTC
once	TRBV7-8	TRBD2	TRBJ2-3	CASSPSGGLNTDTQYF	TGTGCCAGCAGCCCTAGCGGGGGGTTAAACACAGATACGCAGTATTTT
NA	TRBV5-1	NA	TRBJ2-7	CASSRTGVVYEQYF	TGCGCCAGCAGCCGGACGGGAGTGGTTTACGAGCAGTACTTC
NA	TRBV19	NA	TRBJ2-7	CASSIGAYEQYF	TGTGCCAGTAGTATCGGCGCCTACGAGCAGTACTTC
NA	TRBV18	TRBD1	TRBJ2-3	CASSQDRGDTQYF	TGTGCCAGCTCGCAGGACAGGGGAGATACGCAGTATTTT
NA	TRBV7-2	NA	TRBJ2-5	CASSIGETQYF	TGTGCCAGCAGCATCGGAGAGACCCAGTACTTC
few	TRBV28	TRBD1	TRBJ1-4	CASSWGGQPSNEKLFF	TGTGCCAGCAGTTGGGGGGGACAGCCATCTAATGAAAAACTGTTTTTT
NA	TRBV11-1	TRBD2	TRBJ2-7	CASSLGTSGSHEQYF	TGTGCCAGCAGCTTAGGGACTAGCGGGAGCCACGAGCAGTACTTC
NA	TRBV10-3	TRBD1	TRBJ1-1	CAISEPGQGNTEAFF	TGTGCCATCAGTGAGCCGGGACAGGGGAACACTGAAGCTTTCTTT
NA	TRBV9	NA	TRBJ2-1	CASSFGLGNEQFF	TGTGCCAGCAGCTTCGGGCTAGGCAATGAGCAGTTCTTC
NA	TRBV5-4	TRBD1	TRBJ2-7	CASSSGTGAYEQYF	TGTGCCAGCAGCTCGGGGACAGGGGCCTACGAGCAGTACTTC
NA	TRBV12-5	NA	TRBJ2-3	CASGWGGPDTQYF	TGTGCTAGTGGTTGGGGGGGCCCAGATACGCAGTATTTT
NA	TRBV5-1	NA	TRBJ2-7	CASSPSYEQYF	TGCGCCAGCAGCCCCTCCTACGAGCAGTACTTC
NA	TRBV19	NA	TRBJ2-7	CASSALMDTAGEQYF	TGTGCCAGTAGTGCCCTGATGGACACCGCGGGCGAGCAGTACTTC
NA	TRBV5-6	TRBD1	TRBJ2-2	CASSSISRQGTTGELFF	TGTGCCAGCAGCTCCATTTCCCGACAGGGTACCACCGGGGAGCTGTTTTTT
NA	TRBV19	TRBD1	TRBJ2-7	CASSGTGVHEQYF	TGTGCCAGTTCCGGGACAGGGGTCCACGAGCAGTACTTC
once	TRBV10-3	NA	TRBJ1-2	CAITGRGSGSNYGYTF	TGTGCCATCACTGGCCGAGGGTCTGGAAGTAACTATGGCTACACCTTC
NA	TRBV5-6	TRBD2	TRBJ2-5	CASSTWARAGGRETQYF	TGTGCCAGCAGCACCTGGGCTAGAGCGGGGGGCCGAGAGACCCAGTACTTC
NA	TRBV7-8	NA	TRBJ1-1	CASSFQANTEAFF	TGTGCCAGCAGCTTTCAAGCGAACACTGAAGCTTTCTTT
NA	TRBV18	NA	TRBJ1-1	CASSREQNTEAFF	TGTGCCAGCTCACGGGAACAGAACACTGAAGCTTTCTTT
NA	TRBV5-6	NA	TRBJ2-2	CASSLARNTGELFF	TGTGCCAGCAGCTTGGCTCGGAACACCGGGGAGCTGTTTTTT
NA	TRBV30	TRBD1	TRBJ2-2	CAWMNRDRGSGELFF	TGTGCCTGGATGAACCGGGACAGGGGGTCAGGGGAGCTGTTTTTT
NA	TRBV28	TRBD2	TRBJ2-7	CATRYKAGPSYEQYF	TGTGCCACCCGGTACAAAGCGGGGCCATCCTACGAGCAGTACTTC
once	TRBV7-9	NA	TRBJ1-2	CASSQEGFGILGYGYTF	TGTGCCAGCAGCCAGGAAGGCTTTGGGATCCTGGGGTATGGCTACACCTTC
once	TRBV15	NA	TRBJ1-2	CATSSPQWVTGDDGYTF	TGTGCCACCAGCAGCCCCCAATGGGTTACCGGGGACGACGGCTACACCTTC
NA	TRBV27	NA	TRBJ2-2	CASSAGQNTGELFF	TGTGCCAGCAGCGCAGGGCAGAACACCGGGGAGCTGTTTTTT
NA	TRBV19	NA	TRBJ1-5	CASSAPDSYNQPQHF	TGTGCCAGTAGTGCACCGGACAGTTACAATCAGCCCCAGCATTTT
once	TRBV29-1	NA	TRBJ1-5	CSGGGMNQPQHF	TGCAGCGGTGGGGGGATGAATCAGCCCCAGCATTTT
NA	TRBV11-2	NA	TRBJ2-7	CASSSDGGTYEQYF	TGTGCCAGCAGCTCGGACGGGGGAACCTACGAGCAGTACTTC
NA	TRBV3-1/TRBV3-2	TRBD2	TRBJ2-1	CASSQAGTSYNEQFF	TGTGCCAGCAGCCAAGCCGGGACTAGCTACAATGAGCAGTTCTTC
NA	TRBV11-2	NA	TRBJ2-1	CASSLTGRAEQFF	TGTGCCAGCAGCTTAACAGGCCGTGCTGAGCAGTTCTTC
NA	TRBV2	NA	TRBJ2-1	CASCPGEDYNEQFF	TGTGCCAGCTGTCCGGGGGAAGATTACAATGAGCAGTTCTTC